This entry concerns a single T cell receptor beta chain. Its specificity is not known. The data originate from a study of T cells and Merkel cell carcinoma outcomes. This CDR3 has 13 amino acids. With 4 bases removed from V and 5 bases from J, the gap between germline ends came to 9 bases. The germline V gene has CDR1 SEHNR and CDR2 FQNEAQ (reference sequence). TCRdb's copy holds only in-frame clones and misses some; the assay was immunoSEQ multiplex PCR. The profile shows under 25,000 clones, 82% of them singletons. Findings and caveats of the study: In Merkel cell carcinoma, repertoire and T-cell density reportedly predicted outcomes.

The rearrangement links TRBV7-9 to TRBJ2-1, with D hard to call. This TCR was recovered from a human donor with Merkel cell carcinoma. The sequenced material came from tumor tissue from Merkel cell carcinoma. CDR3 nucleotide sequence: TGTGCCAGCAGCTCCCGACCAGACAATGAGCAGTTCTTC. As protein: CASSSRPDNEQFF.